The present T cell receptor (beta chain) was sequenced within a study of blood T cell repertoires in COVID-19. Across the study: Samples came from the United States, Italy and Spain, spanning acute and convalescent COVID-19.

V was trimmed by 3 bases and J by 10 bases, leaving 10 bases between them. CDR1 and CDR2 from the germline V gene are GTSNPN and SVGIG (reference sequence). CDR3 size: 11 residues. Authors' data handling: Estimates of nucleated cell counts were drawn from the amplification of reference gene primers. The protocol was immunoSEQ multiplex PCR, while the TCRdb copy is restricted to in-frame clones and leaves out a portion. That table gives V, J and clone size, and the DNA gave D and trimming. The data hold around 44,000 clones, with 80% to 95% observed a single time. V gene TRBV30 combines with J gene TRBJ1-3, with D perhaps matching TRBD1 (5 bases). The receptor comes from a human donor in a cohort sampled during active COVID-19. Sequenced: peripheral blood. For the CDR3, the DNA is TGTGCCTGGAGCGACCGGGGGACCATATATTTT. It yields the protein CAWSDRGTIYF.